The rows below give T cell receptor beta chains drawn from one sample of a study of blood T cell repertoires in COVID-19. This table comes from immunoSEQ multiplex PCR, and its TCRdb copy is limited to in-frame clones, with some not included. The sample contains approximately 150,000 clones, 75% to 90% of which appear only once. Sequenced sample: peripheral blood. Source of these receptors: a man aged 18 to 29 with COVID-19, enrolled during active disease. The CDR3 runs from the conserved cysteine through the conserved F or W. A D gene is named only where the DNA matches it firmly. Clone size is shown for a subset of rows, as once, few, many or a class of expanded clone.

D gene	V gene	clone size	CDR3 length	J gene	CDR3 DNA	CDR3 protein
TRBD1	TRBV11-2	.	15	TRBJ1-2	TGTGCCAGCAGCTTAGTGGACAGGGAATATCGAGGCTACACCTTC	CASSLVDREYRGYTF
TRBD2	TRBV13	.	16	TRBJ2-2	TGTGCCAGCAGCCGGGGGTCCAGCGGGGGCACCGGGGAGCTGTTTTTT	CASSRGSSGGTGELFF
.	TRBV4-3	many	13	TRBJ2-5	TGCGCCAGCAGCCAAGTCGGCGGAGAGACCCAGTACTTC	CASSQVGGETQYF
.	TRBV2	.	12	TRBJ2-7	TGTGCCGGAATGACGCCGAAGAGGGAGCAGTACTTC	CAGMTPKREQYF
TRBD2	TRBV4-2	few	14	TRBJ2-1	TGTGCCAGCAGCCAAGGGACTAGCTACAATGAGCAGTTCTTC	CASSQGTSYNEQFF
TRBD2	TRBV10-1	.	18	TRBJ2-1	TGCGCCAGCAGGAAACTAGCGGGAGGGCCGGTCGAGGGCAATGAGCAGTTCTTC	CASRKLAGGPVEGNEQFF
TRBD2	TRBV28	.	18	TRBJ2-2	TGTGCCAGCAGTTCCCTGGGGAGCGGGAGGGAGAACACCGGGGAGCTGTTTTTT	CASSSLGSGRENTGELFF
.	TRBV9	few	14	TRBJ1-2	TGTGCCAGCAGCGTAGCCCAGGGGCACGGTGGCTACACCTTC	CASSVAQGHGGYTF
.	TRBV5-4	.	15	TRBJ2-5	TGTGCCAGCAGCTATTATGCGGGTTCACAAGAGACCCAGTACTTC	CASSYYAGSQETQYF
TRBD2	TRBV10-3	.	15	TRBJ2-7	TGTGCCATCAGTGAGCCGGCTAGCGGGACTTATGAGCAGTACTTC	CAISEPASGTYEQYF
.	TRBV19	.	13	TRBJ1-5	TGTGCCAGTAGTGAGCATAGCAATCAGCCCCAGCATTTT	CASSEHSNQPQHF
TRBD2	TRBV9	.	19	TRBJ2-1	TGTGCCAGCAGCCTCGGACTGGGGCGGGTACTAGCGGCCACCAATGAGCAGTTCTTC	CASSLGLGRVLAATNEQFF
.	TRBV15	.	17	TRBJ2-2	TGTGCCACCAGCAGAGTTCCGGGACATCCGAACACCGGGGAGCTGTTTTTT	CATSRVPGHPNTGELFF
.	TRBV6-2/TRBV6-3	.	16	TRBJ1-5	TGTGCCAGCAGTCGGCCGACGGGGAAGCAAAATCAGCCCCAGCATTTT	CASSRPTGKQNQPQHF